Detailed here is one TCR beta chain. Its binding antigen is unknown. No base quality information exists; no much larger clone differs at one position. The entry originates in a study of blood T cell repertoires in COVID-19 (dated by TCRdb to 2018 to 2020). Regarding the complete study: Collaborator samples came from the United States, Italy and Spain and covered acute and convalescent phases of COVID-19. The prospective study material was composed of cDNA or gDNA derived from T cells, B-cell-depleted T cells, or PBMCs. Deeply sampled blood TCRbeta repertoires from subjects exposed to, actively infected with, or recovered from COVID-19 were included in the dataset. The repertoires were released in a freely available public database meant as a resource for research on the immune response to SARS-CoV-2. The samples were drawn from the first 160 participants of the ongoing ImmuneRACE study and from 1,254 subjects provided by 6 global collaborators. Nearly every sample came with metadata listing a de-identified subject ID, COVID-19 status, age in years and sex. Where HLA class I and class II types were available, the types were taken from metadata supplied by the sample provider, not from assay-based typing.

What the study reported, not specific to this receptor: Clinical and demographic metadata were provided uncurated, with the amount varying by source and participant.

A second Seattle source provided samples from volunteer blood donors who had recovered from COVID-19. Whole blood was collected in K2EDTA tubes by collaborating institutions according to the institutions' own protocols. For TCRbeta analysis, collaborators shipped samples in one of three forms: frozen whole blood, isolated PBMCs, or DNA extracted from either of those sample types. TCRbeta CDR3 regions were amplified from genomic DNA by means of the immunoSEQ Assay, a bias-controlled multiplex PCR. Turning to the authors' computational methods: The number of nucleated cells in each sample was estimated from the amplification of reference gene primers within the assay. To quantify the absolute abundance of each unique TCRbeta CDR3 rearrangement, sequence reads were collapsed and filtered. For each sample, productive Simpson clonality was calculated by taking the square root of Simpson's diversity index across productive rearrangements. This immuneACCESS table, as held by TCRdb, lists in-frame sequences with V and J called but not all clones. Of the missing ones, under half trace to an unresolved V gene in checked studies; the others have no known cause. V, J and clone size derive from that table, while D and trimming were established from the DNA sequence. The sample data list 140,000 or so clones, and about 80% of these were observed just once. Approximately 3.5% of the sample belongs to the ten largest clones.

This sequence originates from an older man who had recovered from COVID-19. The sequenced sample consisted of peripheral blood.

The nucleotide sequence reads TGCAGCGGCAAACAGGGGGCGAACACTGAAGCTTTCTTT. Its product reads: CSGKQGANTEAFF. The rearranged chain carries TRBV29-1 and TRBJ1-1; TRBD1 matches 9 bases in the middle. V ends up 7 bases short and J 1 base short, with an unmatched junction base count of 4. CDR1 SQVTM and CDR2 ANQGSEA are derived from the germline V gene. The CDR3 spans 13 residues, from the cysteine through the phenylalanine. Just CDR3 DNA is preserved here, 39 bases in frame from base 1.